This T cell receptor (beta chain) was observed in a study of vaccination effects on CD4 cells after COVID-19. TCRdb's table, derived via immunoSEQ multiplex PCR, lists solely in-frame clones and lacks some. Found here are tens of thousands of clones, 65% to 85% of them singletons; the top ten hold around 3%. Deletions cut 5 bases from V and 0 bases from J, with 7 bases between. This CDR3 contains 13 residues. Germline CDR1 reads LNHNV; CDR2 reads YYDKDF (reference sequence). Before sequencing took place, the ViraFEST assay used viral peptide pools to expand antigen-specific CD4+ T cells. Cultured cells yielded isolated CD4+ T cells after more than nine days. Negative nucleocapsid antibody tests before and after vaccination confirmed no previous SARS-CoV-2 infection. A remark on this clone: Its matching antigen is unknown.

The sequencing here drew on CD4+ T cells from PBMCs cultured with HCoV-NL63 spike peptides, taken before COVID-19 vaccination. The chain couples TRBV15 to TRBJ1-1; unclear D gene. The sequence came from a human donor who received a COVID-19 vaccine. The CDR3 DNA reads TGTGCCACCAGCCCCCCGGTGAACACTGAAGCTTTCTTT. Protein sequence: CATSPPVNTEAFF.